These 2 T cell receptor beta chains share one sample of origin, sequenced in a study of T cell repertoires in cytomegalovirus infection (dated by TCRdb to about 2019). The treatment or condition label on this specimen signifies: in vitro stimulation with specific CMV peptide epitopes to enrich CMV-specific T cells. Sequencing relied on an Illumina HiSeq 1500. TCRdb reanalyzed the raw reads on its own, using fastp at Q25 for trimming and MiXCR for clone calling, and kept in-frame beta chains. Here each entry gathers all rows of one CDR3 protein and keeps the most common genes and DNA. The sample contains about half a million distinct CDR3 sequences, around a third of them found a single time. The biggest ten clones account for roughly a sixth of the sample. The antigens of these receptors remain unknown. The specimen was cultured PBMCs, collected from culture after CMV antigen stimulation. The origin of the receptors is a human donor in good health (CMV status not recorded). Some clones in this sample may be carry-over from other donors' samples.

V gene TRBV6-8 combines with J gene TRBJ1-5; the D is unclear. The V end lost 6 bases, the J end lost 4 bases, and 16 bases lay between the germline ends. Germline lookup yields CDR1 MNHGY and CDR2 SAAAGT. The CDR3 consists of 15 residues. The DNA of the CDR3 is TGTGCCAGCAGACGAAGCCTAGGACGGAATCAGCCCCAGCATTTT. This encodes CASRRSLGRNQPQHF.

The gene calls are TRBV5-3 and TRBJ2-1, with 9 nucleotides matching TRBD2. TRBV5-3 is recorded as an ORF, its role being uncertain. Trimming removed 8 bases from V and 10 bases from J; junction bases left unmatched: 19. The CDR3 length is 16 residues. CDR3 DNA sequence: TGTGCCAGCTTCCAAGGTGGCGGGAGGGTACAGGGGGAGCAGTTCTTC. This translates into CASFQGGGRVQGEQFF.